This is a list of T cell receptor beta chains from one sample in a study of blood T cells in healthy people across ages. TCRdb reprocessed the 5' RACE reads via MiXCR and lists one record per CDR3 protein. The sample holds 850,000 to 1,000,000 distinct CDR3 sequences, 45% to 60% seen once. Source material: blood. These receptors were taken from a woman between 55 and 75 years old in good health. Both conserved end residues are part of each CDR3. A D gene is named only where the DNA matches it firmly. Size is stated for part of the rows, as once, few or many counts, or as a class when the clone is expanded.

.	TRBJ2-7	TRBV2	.	TGTGCCAGCGATAGGGACCCCCTCTCCTACGAGCAGTACTTC	CASDRDPLSYEQYF
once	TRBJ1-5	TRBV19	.	TGTGCCAGTAGTGCCGGGGGATCCCCGGATCAGCCCCAGCATTTT	CASSAGGSPDQPQHF
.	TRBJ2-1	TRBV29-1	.	TGCAGCGTTTATGGTGGGAGTGCCTACAATGAGCAGTTCTTC	CSVYGGSAYNEQFF
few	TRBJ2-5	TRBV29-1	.	TGCAGCGTTGCAGGGATTACAAGAGAGACCCAGTACTTC	CSVAGITRETQYF
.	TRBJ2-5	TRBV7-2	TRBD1	TGTGCCAGCAGCCCCGGGACAGAGGAAGAGACCCAGTACTTC	CASSPGTEEETQYF
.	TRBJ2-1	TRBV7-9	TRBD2	TGTGCCAGCAATCGACTAGCGGGCGATGAGCAGTTCTTC	CASNRLAGDEQFF
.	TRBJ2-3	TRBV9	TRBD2	TGTGCCAGCAGCGTTAGCGGGAGAGACACAGATACGCAGTATTTT	CASSVSGRDTDTQYF
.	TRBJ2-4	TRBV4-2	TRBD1	TGTGCCAGCAGCCTATCGACAGGGGGCGTGACCAACAACATTCAGTACTTC	CASSLSTGGVTNNIQYF
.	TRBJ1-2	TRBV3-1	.	TGTGCCAGCAGCCCAGAAGCAGGGCAGGGCCGTCGGGGTGGCTACACCTTC	CASSPEAGQGRRGGYTF
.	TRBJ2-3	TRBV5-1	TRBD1	TGCGCCAGCAGCTTCTTAGGGGACAGAAGCACAGATACGCAGTATTTT	CASSFLGDRSTDTQYF
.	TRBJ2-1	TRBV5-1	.	TGCGCCAGCAGCTTGGCCGCCGGGACGTACAATGAGCAGTTCTTC	CASSLAAGTYNEQFF
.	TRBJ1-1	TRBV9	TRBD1	TGTGCCAGCAGCGCTAACAGGGGAGGGACTGAAGCTTTCTTT	CASSANRGGTEAFF
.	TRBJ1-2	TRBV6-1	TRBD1	TGTGCCAGCAGTGAAGACTCAAGGGGGCGCTGGAATGGCTACACCTTC	CASSEDSRGRWNGYTF
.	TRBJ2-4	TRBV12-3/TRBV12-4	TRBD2	TGTGCCAGCGGGGGACTAGCGGCTAAAAACATTCAGTACTTC	CASGGLAAKNIQYF
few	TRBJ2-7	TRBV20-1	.	TGCAGTGACGCCGGGTTCAGGGGAAGCGAGCAGTACTTC	CSDAGFRGSEQYF
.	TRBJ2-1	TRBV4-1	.	TGCGCCAGCAGCCAAGTCAGTTTAGCTGGCAATGAGCAGTTCTTC	CASSQVSLAGNEQFF
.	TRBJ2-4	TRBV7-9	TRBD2	TGTGCCAGCAGCCCCACCGGACTAGCGGGAGGGAAGGGGCCTATTCAGTACTTC	CASSPTGLAGGKGPIQYF
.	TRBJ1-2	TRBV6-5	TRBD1	TGTGCCAGCAGTTACCTCGACAGGGGCGATGGCTACACCTTC	CASSYLDRGDGYTF
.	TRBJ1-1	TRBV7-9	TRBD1	TGTGCCAGCAGCCTCACCTTACAGGGGCGGAGAGCCAACACTGAAGCTTTCTTT	CASSLTLQGRRANTEAFF
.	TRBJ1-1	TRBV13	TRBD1	TGTGCCAGCACCACATCTTCCGGACAGGGAAATTATGAAGCTTTCTTT	CASTTSSGQGNYEAFF
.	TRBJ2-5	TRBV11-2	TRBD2	TGTGCCAGCAGCTTACTCCTAGCGGGAGGTTCGGCCCAGTACTTC	CASSLLLAGGSAQYF
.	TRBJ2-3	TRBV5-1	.	TGCGCCAGCGCATCATCGGGCGGGATAGATACGCAGTATTTT	CASASSGGIDTQYF
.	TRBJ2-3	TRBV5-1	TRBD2	TGCGCCAGCAGCTCTACTTTACTAGCGGGGGTTTCAGATACGCAGTATTTT	CASSSTLLAGVSDTQYF
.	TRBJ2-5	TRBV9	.	TGTGCCAGCAGCGTAGATCCCGGGGGCCAAGAGACCCAGTACTTC	CASSVDPGGQETQYF
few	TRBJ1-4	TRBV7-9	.	TGTGCCAGCAGCTTCAGTCGGGGTGATGAAAAACTGTTTTTT	CASSFSRGDEKLFF
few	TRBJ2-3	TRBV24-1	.	TGTGCCACCTCAGAACGCGGTATCTCCACAGATACGCAGTATTTT	CATSERGISTDTQYF
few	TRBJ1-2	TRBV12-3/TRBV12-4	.	TGTGCCAGCAGACAACAAGGTCGAGATGGCTACACCTTC	CASRQQGRDGYTF
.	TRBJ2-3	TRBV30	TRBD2	TGTGCCTGGAGTAATGCGGGAGGCACAGATACGCAGTATTTT	CAWSNAGGTDTQYF
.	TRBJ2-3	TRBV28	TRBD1	TGCGCCAGCAGTCCGCCCCGCAGGGGGCGCGGAAGAGATACGCAGTATTTT	CASSPPRRGRGRDTQYF
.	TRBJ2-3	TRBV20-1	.	TGCAGTGCTAGAGATCAAGGGCGAGTCAGGGATACGCAGTATTTT	CSARDQGRVRDTQYF
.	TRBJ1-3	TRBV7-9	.	TGTGCCAGCAGCTTTCCCCGGATTATTCCTGGAAACACCATATATTTT	CASSFPRIIPGNTIYF
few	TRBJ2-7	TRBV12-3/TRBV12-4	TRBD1	TGTGCCAGCACGACAGGGGGGACCTACGAGCAGTACTTC	CASTTGGTYEQYF
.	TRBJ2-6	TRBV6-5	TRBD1	TGTGCCAGCACCTTAGACAGGGTTGGGGCCAACGTCCTGACTTTC	CASTLDRVGANVLTF
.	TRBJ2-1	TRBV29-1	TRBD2	TGCAGCGTTGGGAGCGGGAGGGCCGTTGAGCAGTTCTTC	CSVGSGRAVEQFF
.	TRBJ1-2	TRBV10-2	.	TGCGCCAGCAGTACATACAGATCCGCCGATGGCTACACCTTC	CASSTYRSADGYTF
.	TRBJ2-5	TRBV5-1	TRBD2	TGCGCCAGCAGCTTGAGGTTAGCGGGAGACGGAGAGACCCAGTACTTC	CASSLRLAGDGETQYF
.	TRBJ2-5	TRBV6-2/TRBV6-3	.	TGTGCCAGCAGACCCGGGCCCCTCCATGCGGAGACCCAGTACTTC	CASRPGPLHAETQYF
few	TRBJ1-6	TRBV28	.	TGTGCCAGCAGGACTTCGGGGAGTTCACCCCTCCACTTT	CASRTSGSSPLHF
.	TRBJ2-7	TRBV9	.	TGTGCCAGCAGCGTAGGGGCAGGGGACCGCTACGAGCAGTACTTC	CASSVGAGDRYEQYF
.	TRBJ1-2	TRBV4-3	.	TGCGCCAGCAGCCAAGGCTCCAACCCCTCCCATGGCTACACCTTC	CASSQGSNPSHGYTF
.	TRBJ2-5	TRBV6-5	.	TGTGCCAGCAGTTCGATCGGACAGCCGCGAAGCCAAGCGACCCAGTACTTC	CASSSIGQPRSQATQYF
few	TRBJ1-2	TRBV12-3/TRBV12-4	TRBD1	TGTGCCAGCAGTCCACTACAGGGGCTATATGGCTACACCTTC	CASSPLQGLYGYTF
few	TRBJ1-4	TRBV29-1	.	TGCAGCGTTGTTTTCCAGGGAAGTTTAAATGAAAAACTGTTTTTT	CSVVFQGSLNEKLFF
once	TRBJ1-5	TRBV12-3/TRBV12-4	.	TGTGCCAGCAGTTTTAACAGGAGGAATCAGCCCCAGCATTTT	CASSFNRRNQPQHF
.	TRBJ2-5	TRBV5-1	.	TGCGCCTGCAGCTTGGGACCGTCAGGAAGGCAAGAGACCCAGTACTTC	CACSLGPSGRQETQYF
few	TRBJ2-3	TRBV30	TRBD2	TGTGCCTTGACTAGCGGGGTGTTATCTCGCACAGATACGCAGTATTTT	CALTSGVLSRTDTQYF
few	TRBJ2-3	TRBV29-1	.	TGCAGCGTTTTGGCAGGAGGAAAGTCGGATACGCAGTATTTT	CSVLAGGKSDTQYF
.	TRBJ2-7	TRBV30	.	TGTGCCTGGAGTCTGACAGCGAGCTCCTACGAGCAGTACTTC	CAWSLTASSYEQYF
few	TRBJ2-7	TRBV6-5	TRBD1	TGTGCCAGCAGTGCCGGGACAGGGGTTGTGTACTTC	CASSAGTGVVYF
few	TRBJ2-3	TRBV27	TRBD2	TGTGCCAGCAGTAGTCCGGGACTAAAGACCCCTACAGATACGCAGTATTTT	CASSSPGLKTPTDTQYF
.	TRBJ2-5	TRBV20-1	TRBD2	TGCAGTGCTACTAGCGGGAGGGCCAATCAGCAGTACTTC	CSATSGRANQQYF